The 10 T cell receptor beta chains given below trace back to one sample, sequenced in a study of blood T cell repertoires in COVID-19. Sequencing used immunoSEQ multiplex PCR; TCRdb keeps in-frame clones, though not all of them. The table includes 400,000 to 450,000 clones, roughly 90% detected once. Sequencing input: peripheral blood. Receptors originate from a man in his late teens or twenties with COVID-19, enrolled during active disease.

The chain joins TRBV19 to TRBJ2-1; 11 nucleotides agree with TRBD2. The CDR3 sequence is 17 residues long. With V trimmed by 6 bases and J by 0 bases, 7 bases remained unmatched. Per germline, CDR1 LNHDA and CDR2 SQIVND (reference sequence). The CDR3 sequence: CASRPTSGTYSYNEQFF. The CDR3, as DNA: TGTGCCAGTAGGCCGACTAGCGGGACCTACTCCTACAATGAGCAGTTCTTC.

V and J are TRBV7-9 and TRBJ2-5, with 7 positions matching TRBD2. This CDR3 has 14 residues. Per germline, CDR1 SEHNR and CDR2 FQNEAQ (reference sequence). The trim removed 3 bases at V and 5 bases at J, leaving 6 bases unmatched. For the CDR3, the DNA is TGTGCCAGCAGCTTGACTAGCCGATCTGAGACCCAGTACTTC. Translation: CASSLTSRSETQYF.

This CDR3 is CASSKLGGSYNEQFF. DNA for the CDR3: TGTGCCAGCAGCAAACTAGGTGGCTCCTACAATGAGCAGTTCTTC. This chain joins TRBV6-6 and TRBJ2-1, with D perhaps matching TRBD2 (5 bases). The V gene's germline CDR1 is MNHNY and CDR2 SVGAGI (reference sequence). Trimming pared 6 bases from V and 0 bases from J, leaving 12 bases between. CDR3 length equals 15 residues.

At least ten counts were recorded for this clone. The chain links TRBV19 to TRBJ1-6, with TRBD1 matching 7 bases. The CDR3 is 15 residues long. J lost 4 bases, V lost 7 bases, and 7 bases had no gene match. Germline CDR1 LNHDA, CDR2 SQIVND (reference sequence). This CDR3 reads CASTISGQYNSPLHF. The DNA for the CDR3 is TGTGCCAGTACCATTTCGGGACAGTATAATTCACCCCTCCACTTT.

This chain joins TRBV19 and TRBJ1-1; 8 bases are a match to TRBD1. After removal of 4 bases from V and 5 bases from J, the junction contained 6 bases not matched to a gene. CDR3 length: 14 residues. The germline V gene encodes CDR1 LNHDA and CDR2 SQIVND (reference sequence). The CDR3 coding sequence is TGTGCCAGTAGTAAGACAGGGGCCGGGACTGAAGCTTTCTTT. It encodes CASSKTGAGTEAFF.

Here the CDR3 reads CASSSGQGRTDTQYF. Written as DNA, the CDR3 is TGTGCCAGCAGCTCAGGACAGGGTAGAACAGATACGCAGTATTTT. The J gene is TRBJ2-3, the V gene TRBV7-6; 8 nucleotides agree with TRBD1. The V and J ends lost 4 bases and 3 bases, in that order; junction bases with no gene match: 6. The germline gives CDR1 SGHVS, CDR2 FNYEAQ. This CDR3 comprises 15 residues. Full variable domain (remainder filled in from reference TRBV7-6 and TRBJ2-3): GAGVSQSPRYKVTKRGQDVALRCDPISGHVSLYWYRQALGQGPEFLTYFNYEAQQDKSGLPNDRFSAERPEGSISTLTIQRTEQRDSAMYRCASSSGQGRTDTQYFGPGTRLTVL.

This rearrangement joins TRBV6-1 to TRBJ2-3; TRBD2 matches at 7 bases. Looked up from germline, CDR1 is MNHNS and CDR2 is SASEGT. The length of the CDR3 is 15 residues. Trimming cost V 1 base and J 4 bases; bases outside gene matches: 5. The CDR3 loop reads CASSEDGGRADTQYF. CDR3 nucleotides: TGTGCCAGCAGTGAAGACGGCGGGAGAGCAGATACGCAGTATTTT.

V is TRBV5-1 and J is TRBJ2-7; 11 bases align to TRBD2. The length of the CDR3 is 14 residues. Germline-derived CDR1 and CDR2 are SGHRS and YFSETQ. V was pared by 1 base and J by 5 bases, with 2 bases of the junction left unmatched. The CDR3 nucleotides read TGCGCCAGCAGCTTGCTTAGCGGGAGGGACGAGCAGTACTTC. Translated: CASSLLSGRDEQYF. Full variable domain (outside the CDR3, taken from reference TRBV5-1 and TRBJ2-7): KAGVTQTPRYLIKTRGQQVTLSCSPISGHRSVSWYQQTPGQGLQFLFEYFSETQRNKGNFPGRFSGRQFSNSRSEMNVSTLELGDSALYLCASSLLSGRDEQYFGPGTRLTVT.

V usage is TRBV7-2 and J usage is TRBJ2-7, with a weak D call TRBD2 (7 bases). Germline CDR1 reads SGHTA; CDR2 reads FQGNSA. The CDR3 sequence is 14 residues long. V lost 8 bases, J lost 1 base, and 15 bases lay in between. The CDR3 sequence: CASLPRGASYEQYF. The CDR3, as DNA: TGTGCCAGCCTTCCCCGGGGGGCATCCTACGAGCAGTACTTC.

Only a few counts were recorded for this clone. The chain employs TRBV5-5 and TRBJ1-5, with a weak D call TRBD1 (6 bases). The CDR3 length is 14 residues. The V end was cut by 5 bases, the J end by 1 base, with 10 bases between. The germline gives CDR1 SGHKS, CDR2 YYEKEE (reference sequence). The CDR3 loop reads CASRGTLSNQPQHF. The CDR3 DNA follows: TGTGCCAGCAGAGGGACACTCAGCAATCAGCCCCAGCATTTT. Looking up the rest from reference TRBV5-5 and TRBJ1-5 gives the full variable domain: DAGVTQSPTHLIKTRGQQVTLRCSPISGHKSVSWYQQVLGQGPQFIFQYYEKEERGRGNFPDRFSARQFPNYSSELNVNALLLGDSALYLCASRGTLSNQPQHFGDGTRLSIL.